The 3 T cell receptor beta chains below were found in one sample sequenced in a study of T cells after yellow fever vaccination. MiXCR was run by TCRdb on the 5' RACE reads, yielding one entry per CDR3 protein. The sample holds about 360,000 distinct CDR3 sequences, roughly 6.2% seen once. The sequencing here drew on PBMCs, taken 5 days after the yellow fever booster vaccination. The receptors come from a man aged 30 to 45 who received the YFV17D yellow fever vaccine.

CDR3 DNA sequence: TGTGCCAGCAGCTTTTCAAGCGGGGGACCATATGGGGCCAACGTCCTGACTTTC. The encoded protein is CASSFSSGGPYGANVLTF. The V call is TRBV11-2, the J call TRBJ2-6, with 8 bases aligning to TRBD2. V was clipped by 3 bases and J by 3 bases; unmatched bases: 10. CDR1 is SGHAT, CDR2 FQNNGV, per germline. The length of the CDR3 is 18 residues.

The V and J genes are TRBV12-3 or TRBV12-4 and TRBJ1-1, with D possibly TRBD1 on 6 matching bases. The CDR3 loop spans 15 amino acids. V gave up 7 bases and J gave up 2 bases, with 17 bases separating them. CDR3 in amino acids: CASTLYRARNTEAFF. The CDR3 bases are TGTGCCAGCACCCTATACAGGGCCCGCAACACTGAAGCTTTCTTT.

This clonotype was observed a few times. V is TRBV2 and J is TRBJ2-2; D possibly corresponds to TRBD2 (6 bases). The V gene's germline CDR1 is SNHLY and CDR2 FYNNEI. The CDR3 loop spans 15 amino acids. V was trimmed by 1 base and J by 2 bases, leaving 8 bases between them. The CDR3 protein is CASSEGRANTGELFF. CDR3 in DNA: TGTGCCAGCAGTGAAGGGAGGGCAAACACCGGGGAGCTGTTTTTT.